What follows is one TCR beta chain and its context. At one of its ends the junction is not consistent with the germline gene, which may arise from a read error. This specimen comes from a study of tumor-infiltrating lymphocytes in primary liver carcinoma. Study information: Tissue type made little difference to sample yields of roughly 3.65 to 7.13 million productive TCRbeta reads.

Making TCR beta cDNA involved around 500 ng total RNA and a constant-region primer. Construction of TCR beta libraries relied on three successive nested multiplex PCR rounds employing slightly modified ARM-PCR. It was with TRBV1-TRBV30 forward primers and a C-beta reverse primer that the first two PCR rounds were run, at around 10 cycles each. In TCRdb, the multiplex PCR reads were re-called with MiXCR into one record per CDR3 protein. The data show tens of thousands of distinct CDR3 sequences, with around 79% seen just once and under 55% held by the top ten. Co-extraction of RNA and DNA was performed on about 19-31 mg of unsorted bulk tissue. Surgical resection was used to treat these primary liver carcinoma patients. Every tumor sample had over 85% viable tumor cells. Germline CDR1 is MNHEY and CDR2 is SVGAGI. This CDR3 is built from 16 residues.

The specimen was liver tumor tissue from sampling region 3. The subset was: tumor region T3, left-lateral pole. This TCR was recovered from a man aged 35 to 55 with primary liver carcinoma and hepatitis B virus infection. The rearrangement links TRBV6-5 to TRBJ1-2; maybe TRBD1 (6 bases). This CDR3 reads CASSYSRTGRGYGYTF. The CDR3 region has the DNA TGTGCCAGCAGTTACTCGAGAACAGGGCGCGGCTATGGTTACACCTTC.